Below are 22 T cell receptor beta chains sequenced from a single sample in a study of shared clonotypes between healthy human individuals. The repertoire was sequenced with immunoSEQ multiplex PCR; TCRdb's copy has only in-frame clones and lacks some. The data hold some 500,000 clones, with around 96% observed a single time. Specimen: naive CD4+ T cells sorted from blood. Subset noted: CD45RA+ positively selected. Receptors were obtained from a woman in her 30s in good health.

This rearrangement joins TRBV5-6 to TRBJ2-7; D may be TRBD2 (6 bases). The CDR3 loop spans 14 amino acids. Germline loops: CDR1 SGHDT, CDR2 YYEEEE. Trimming took 1 base from V and 2 from J, leaving 10 bases between them. The CDR3 coding sequence is TGTGCCAGCAGCTTGCTACCTAGCGCCTACGAGCAGTACTTC. Protein product: CASSLLPSAYEQYF.

J is TRBJ2-3 and V is TRBV18, with no clear D. V was shortened by 3 bases and J by 4 bases, with 17 bases between the two germline ends. CDR1 is KGHSH, CDR2 LQKENI, per germline. The CDR3 totals 16 residues. CDR3 sequence reads: CASSPPEVWVPDTQYF. The CDR3 DNA follows: TGTGCCAGCTCACCGCCGGAAGTCTGGGTCCCAGATACGCAGTATTTT.

V and J are TRBV7-6 and TRBJ2-2; D possibly corresponds to TRBD2 (5 bases). This CDR3 is built from 14 residues. Trimming took 5 bases from V and 6 from J, leaving 13 bases between them. The germline CDR1 and CDR2 sequences are SGHVS and FNYEAQ. The DNA of the CDR3 is TGTGCCAGCAGCCCGCCCTTGGAGGCCGGGGAGCTGTTTTTT. Protein: CASSPPLEAGELFF.

This clone came up once. J is TRBJ1-2 and V is TRBV28; possible D gene TRBD1, 5 bases. The V and J ends lost 6 bases and 8 bases respectively, with 25 bases between them. The CDR3 extends over 16 amino acids. From germline, CDR1 is MDHEN and CDR2 SYDVKM. CDR3: CASRPSTAPRDGGYTF. In DNA, the CDR3 is TGTGCCAGCAGACCCTCGACGGCACCAAGGGACGGGGGCTACACCTTC.

This chain uses TRBV19 with TRBJ2-5; 9 nucleotides line up with TRBD2. The DNA end favors TRBJ2-7, so the J call may be wrong. This CDR3 is 16 amino acids long. CDR1 is LNHDA and CDR2 is SQIVND in the germline V gene (reference sequence). This CDR3 reads CASSIDQLAGTYEQYF. The CDR3 region has the DNA TGTGCCAGTAGTATAGATCAACTAGCGGGTACCTACGAGCAGTACTTC.

The J gene is TRBJ1-2, the V gene TRBV19; 7 nucleotides agree with TRBD1. From germline, CDR1 is LNHDA and CDR2 SQIVND (reference sequence). V trimming: 5 bases; J trimming: 5 bases; junction bases outside the gene matches: 8. The CDR3 covers 14 residues. The CDR3 sequence is CASSPTGTEYGYTF. DNA of the CDR3: TGTGCCAGTAGTCCAACCGGGACAGAGTATGGCTACACCTTC.

The V call is TRBV28, the J call TRBJ2-7, with TRBD2 identical over 8 bases. CDR1 is MDHEN and CDR2 is SYDVKM in the germline V gene. V lost 4 bases, J lost 11 bases, and 16 bases stayed unmatched. This CDR3 has 15 amino acids. The CDR3 is CASSSPGGTKKKEYF. CDR3 bases: TGTGCCAGCAGTTCCCCGGGAGGGACTAAGAAGAAGGAGTACTTC.

The CDR3 sequence is CASSFSGADYNEQFF. Written as DNA, the CDR3 is TGTGCCAGCAGCTTTTCAGGGGCCGACTACAATGAGCAGTTCTTC. The chain carries TRBV7-3 and TRBJ2-1; TRBD1 might be the D (6 bases). Germline V gene sequence: CDR1 SGHTA, CDR2 FQGTGA. This CDR3 comprises 15 residues. V lost 3 bases and J 3 bases, leaving 12 bases between the germline ends. Supplemented by reference TRBV7-3 and TRBJ2-1, the full variable domain reads GAGVSQTPSNKVTEKGKYVELRCDPISGHTALYWYRQSLGQGPEFLIYFQGTGAADDSGLPNDRFFAVRPEGSVSTLKIQRTERGDSAVYLCASSFSGADYNEQFFGPGTRLTVL.

The rearrangement uses TRBV28 and TRBJ2-7, with D tentatively TRBD2 (7 bases). CDR3 length: 15 amino acids. The germline V gene has CDR1 MDHEN and CDR2 SYDVKM. Trimming removed 6 bases from V and 3 bases from J, with 18 bases in between. CDR3 bases: TGTGCCAGCAGCCCAAGGGGGAGGGGCCGCTACGAGCAGTACTTC. It specifies CASSPRGRGRYEQYF.

This clone was recorded a few times. V is TRBV21-1 and J is TRBJ2-7; the table's D call of TRBD1 was not tested on the DNA. TRBV21-1 is deemed a pseudogene. This CDR3 is built from 11 residues. CDR3 nucleotides: TGTGCCAGCACCCCAGGTTACGAGCAGTACTTC. Residues: CASTPGYEQYF.

The CDR3 loop is CASSFHNSDEQYF. CDR3 coding DNA: TGTGCCAGCAGTTTCCATAATAGCGACGAGCAGTACTTC. J is TRBJ2-7 and V is TRBV28; the D gene is possibly TRBD2 (5 bases). This CDR3 is 13 amino acids long. Germline CDR1 reads MDHEN; CDR2 reads SYDVKM. V was pared by 3 bases and J by 5 bases, with 11 bases between.

This chain links TRBV5-3 with TRBJ2-7; D uncertain. TRBV5-3 is an open reading frame, and its role is uncertain. The CDR3 covers 15 residues. Trimming removed 8 bases at V and 5 bases at J, with 23 bases between. The chain's CDR3 is CASSLSSRWSNEQYF. The CDR3, as DNA: TGTGCCAGCAGCCTTTCTAGTAGGTGGTCCAACGAGCAGTACTTC.

The V gene is TRBV18, the J gene TRBJ2-1; D unclear. Trimming stripped 1 base from V and 2 bases from J, with 18 bases between. Germline V lookup: CDR1 KGHSH, CDR2 LQKENI. The CDR3 totals 18 residues. This CDR3 is CASSPQSEGSSPYNEQFF. The CDR3 coding sequence is TGTGCCAGCTCACCACAAAGCGAAGGAAGCAGCCCCTACAATGAGCAGTTCTTC.

The chain combines TRBV5-1 with TRBJ2-7; tentatively, D is TRBD2 (6 bases). The CDR3 has 14 residues. Germline-derived CDR1 and CDR2 are SGHRS and YFSETQ. Trimming took off 7 bases at V and 2 bases at J, with 16 bases between the two ends. The CDR3 loop reads CASASRWGAYEQYF. The CDR3 DNA reads as TGCGCCAGCGCCTCCCGTTGGGGGGCCTACGAGCAGTACTTC.

The gene calls are TRBV10-3 and TRBJ1-2; D is undetermined. Germline V gives CDR1 ENHRY, CDR2 SYGVKD. V lost 10 bases to trimming and J lost 4 bases, with 10 bases between them. The CDR3 runs 11 residues. The CDR3 DNA sequence: TGTGCCACCAACGCCGGCTATGGCTACACCTTC. Translating it yields CATNAGYGYTF.

The chain couples TRBV4-2 to TRBJ2-3, with 11 bases that match TRBD2. This CDR3 is built from 16 residues. After removal of 2 bases from V and 9 bases from J, the junction contained 10 bases not matched to a gene. Germline V gene sequence: CDR1 LGHNA, CDR2 YNFKEQ. CDR3 protein: CASSQSSGRLPPTQYF. In DNA, the CDR3 is TGTGCCAGCAGCCAATCTAGCGGGAGGTTGCCCCCGACGCAGTATTTT.

The chain joins TRBV10-1 to TRBJ1-4; 7 bases fit TRBD1. V shed 5 bases, J shed 7 bases, and the junction held 10 bases outside the gene matches. CDR3 size: 15 residues. Germline V lookup: CDR1 WNHNN, CDR2 SYGVQD (reference sequence). The CDR3 region has the DNA TGCGCCAGCAGTAGAACAGGGGATCACGGTGAAAAACTGTTTTTT. Its translation is CASSRTGDHGEKLFF.

The CDR3 bases are TGTGCCACCAGCAGAGATGGCAGGCGGGCAGATGGCTACACCTTC. This encodes CATSRDGRRADGYTF. The chain links TRBV15 to TRBJ1-2; no firm D call. V shed 0 bases and J shed 6 bases, with 14 bases lying between them. The CDR3 covers 15 residues. The V gene's germline CDR1 is LNHNV and CDR2 YYDKDF (reference sequence).

This clone has just one count. The chain uses TRBV30 and TRBJ1-5, with a possible D match to TRBD1 (5 bases). This CDR3 has 15 residues. V lost 4 bases to trimming and J lost 4 bases, with 17 bases between them. Germline values: CDR1 GTSNPN, CDR2 SVGIG (reference sequence). Here the CDR3 DNA reads TGTGCCTGGACTCCTGGCGGCGGGGGGAATCAGCCCCAGCATTTT. Translating it yields CAWTPGGGGNQPQHF.

V gene TRBV27 combines with J gene TRBJ2-7; a possible D gene is TRBD1 (5 bases). Germline CDR1 is MNHEY and CDR2 is SMNVEV (reference sequence). V lost 10 bases to trimming and J lost 3 bases, with 13 bases between them. This CDR3 spans 12 amino acids. The CDR3 here is CATFGQNYEQYF. The CDR3 region has the DNA TGTGCCACCTTCGGACAAAACTACGAGCAGTACTTC.

This sequence joins TRBV10-3 and TRBJ1-5, with a tentative D call TRBD1 (5 bases). Trimming stripped 3 bases from V and 4 bases from J, with 10 bases between. Germline loops: CDR1 ENHRY, CDR2 SYGVKD. The CDR3 is made up of 14 amino acids. CDR3: CAISDSGGNQPQHF. The CDR3 DNA is TGTGCCATCAGTGACTCGGGGGGGAATCAGCCCCAGCATTTT.

The V gene is TRBV5-1, the J gene TRBJ1-3; D unclear. Germline loops: CDR1 SGHRS, CDR2 YFSETQ. V was shortened by 0 bases and J by 0 bases, with 16 bases between the two germline ends. The CDR3 is 18 amino acids. CDR3 DNA sequence: TGCGCCAGCAGCTTGGTTGCAGGCGGATCCATCTCTGGAAACACCATATATTTT. As protein: CASSLVAGGSISGNTIYF.